The 31 T cell receptor beta chains below all came from one sample that was sequenced in a study of blood T cell repertoires in COVID-19. Libraries were prepared by immunoSEQ multiplex PCR; TCRdb keeps only in-frame clonotypes and omits some of them. This sample has around 190,000 clones, with around 89% found just once. The sample comprised peripheral blood. The origin of the receptors is a man younger than 35 who had recovered from COVID-19.

V gene TRBV10-2 combines with J gene TRBJ2-7; a weak D match, TRBD1 (5 bases). This CDR3 region has 13 residues. CDR1 is WSHSY, CDR2 SAAADI, per germline. V dropped 5 bases and J dropped 3 bases, with 11 bases sitting between them. The CDR3 sequence is CASSRQTIYEQYF. CDR3 nucleotide sequence: TGCGCCAGCAGTCGACAGACGATCTACGAGCAGTACTTC.

V gene TRBV4-3 combines with J gene TRBJ1-1, with 7 bases that match TRBD1. Germline V lookup: CDR1 LGHNA, CDR2 YSLEER. V trimming: 4 bases; J trimming: 5 bases; junction bases outside the gene matches: 4. The CDR3 has 13 amino acids. The chain's CDR3 is CASSRQGGTEAFF. For the CDR3, the DNA is TGCGCCAGCAGCCGACAGGGTGGGACTGAAGCTTTCTTT.

V gene TRBV9 combines with J gene TRBJ2-1; tentatively, D is TRBD1 (5 bases). V was cut by 3 bases and J by 8 bases, with 9 bases left in between. CDR1 and CDR2 (germline): SGDLS, YYNGEE. CDR3 length: 12 residues. CDR3 DNA: TGTGCCAGCAGCGCCCGGACATATGAGCAGTTCTTC. Amino acids: CASSARTYEQFF.

This clone was seen only a few times. V and J are TRBV5-1 and TRBJ2-7; TRBD2 matches at 11 bases. Germline CDR1 reads SGHRS; CDR2 reads YFSETQ. This CDR3 contains 16 residues. The ends lost 2 bases at V and 5 bases at J; junction bases unmatched: 9. This CDR3 is CASSFAIAGGVDEQYF. Written as DNA, the CDR3 is TGCGCCAGCAGCTTTGCAATAGCGGGAGGGGTCGACGAGCAGTACTTC.

V and J are TRBV10-3 and TRBJ1-3; weak D call: TRBD1 (6 bases). The germline V gene has CDR1 ENHRY and CDR2 SYGVKD. The CDR3 is 15 amino acids. Between the trimmed V and J ends, which lost 7 bases and 6 bases, there was a span of 19 bases. The CDR3 protein is CAITPEGEDKNTIYF. Written as DNA, the CDR3 is TGTGCCATCACCCCCGAGGGGGAAGACAAAAACACCATATATTTT.

As for this clone: This same CDR3 is encoded by further DNA sequences in the sample. The V gene is TRBV9, the J gene TRBJ1-3, with D hard to call. The germline V gene encodes CDR1 SGDLS and CDR2 YYNGEE. The CDR3 runs 15 residues. The V end was cut by 0 bases, the J end by 0 bases, with 7 bases between. Here the CDR3 reads CASSVAGSSGNTIYF. As DNA, the CDR3 is TGTGCCAGCAGCGTAGCGGGGAGCTCTGGAAACACCATATATTTT.

The chain uses TRBV11-2 and TRBJ2-7; the match to TRBD1 covers 9 bases. This CDR3 spans 15 amino acids. Germline assignment: CDR1 SGHAT and CDR2 FQNNGV. Trimming took 4 bases from V and 5 from J; bases not matched to a gene: 9. The CDR3 loop reads CASSSGTGRYHEQYF. The CDR3 DNA sequence: TGTGCCAGCAGCTCAGGGACAGGGCGGTACCACGAGCAGTACTTC. Full variable domain (outside the CDR3, taken from reference TRBV11-2 and TRBJ2-7): EAGVAQSPRYKIIEKRQSVAFWCNPISGHATLYWYQQILGQGPKLLIQFQNNGVVDDSQLPKDRFSAERLKGVDSTLKIQPAKLEDSAVYLCASSSGTGRYHEQYFGPGTRLTVT.

The V call is TRBV30, the J call TRBJ2-3; maybe TRBD1 (5 bases). In germline, CDR1 is GTSNPN, CDR2 SVGIG (reference sequence). The CDR3 length is 15 residues. Trimming stripped 2 bases from V and 1 base from J, with 13 bases between. The CDR3 DNA follows: TGTGCCTGGAGTTCAATAGGGGCAGGCACAGATACGCAGTATTTT. Translation gives CAWSSIGAGTDTQYF.

The count of this clone is one. The rearrangement joins TRBV19 to TRBJ1-3, with D perhaps TRBD1 (6 bases). Germline V gene data show CDR1 as LNHDA and CDR2 as SQIVND (reference sequence). CDR3 length equals 20 residues. V shed 5 bases and J shed 0 bases, with 26 bases lying between them. CDR3 region: CASSHIRGLEGLNSGNTIYF. DNA of the CDR3: TGTGCCAGTAGTCACATCAGGGGCCTTGAAGGATTAAACTCTGGAAACACCATATATTTT. Based on the CDR3 plus reference TRBV19 and TRBJ1-3, the full variable domain is DGGITQSPKYLFRKEGQNVTLSCEQNLNHDAMYWYRQDPGQGLRLIYYSQIVNDFQKGDIAEGYSVSREKKESFPLTVTSAQKNPTAFYLCASSHIRGLEGLNSGNTIYFGEGSWLTVV.

This rearrangement joins TRBV7-2 to TRBJ1-2; 7 nucleotides agree with TRBD1. Germline lookup yields CDR1 SGHTA and CDR2 FQGNSA. Trimming at V came to 2 bases and at J to 5 bases, leaving 8 bases not matched to a gene. The CDR3 covers 15 residues. CDR3 nucleotides: TGTGCCAGCAGCTTACTTGGGACAGACAAATATGGCTACACCTTC. Protein: CASSLLGTDKYGYTF.

The CDR3 nucleotides are TGCAGTGCTAGTCTAGCGGGAGTGCCTTACGAGCAGTACTTC. Residues: CSASLAGVPYEQYF. The chain employs TRBV20-1 and TRBJ2-7, with 10 bases fitting TRBD2. Trimming removed 3 bases from V and 4 bases from J; junction bases left unmatched: 6. CDR1 is DFQATT and CDR2 is SNEGSKA in the germline V gene (reference sequence). CDR3 size: 14 residues.

V gene TRBV3-1 (or the pseudogene TRBV3-2) combines with J gene TRBJ1-2; D is possibly TRBD1 (6 bases). From germline, CDR1 is LGHDT and CDR2 YNNKEL (reference sequence). With 1 base removed from V and 8 bases from J, the gap between germline ends came to 17 bases. The CDR3 is made up of 15 amino acids. The CDR3 DNA sequence: TGTGCCAGCAGCCAAGCCTACAGGGAAACGGGAGGCTACACCTTC. Its protein is CASSQAYRETGGYTF.

The J gene is TRBJ2-7, the V gene TRBV7-2; D is perhaps TRBD2 (5 bases). This CDR3 spans 13 amino acids. Trimming shortened V by 4 bases and J by 6 bases, and 13 bases separated the two germline ends. Looked up from germline, CDR1 is SGHTA and CDR2 is FQGNSA. CDR3 loop: CASSSDWGREQYF. In DNA form, the CDR3 reads TGTGCCAGCAGCTCGGACTGGGGTCGCGAGCAGTACTTC.

CDR3 residues: CASSSRGTGGDEQYF. The CDR3 DNA sequence: TGTGCCAGCAGCTCCCGGGGGACAGGGGGCGACGAGCAGTACTTC. The chain joins TRBV7-6 to TRBJ2-7, with 12 bases aligning to TRBD1. With V trimmed by 4 bases and J by 5 bases, 6 bases remained unmatched. CDR1 is SGHVS, CDR2 FNYEAQ, per germline. The CDR3 extends over 15 amino acids.

V is TRBV7-2 and J is TRBJ2-1; 10 bases are a match to TRBD2. V lost 2 bases to trimming and J lost 8 bases; unmatched junction nucleotides: 6. The CDR3 is 15 amino acids. Germline lookup yields CDR1 SGHTA and CDR2 FQGNSA. The CDR3 here is CASSLRASGSYEQFF. The CDR3 DNA follows: TGTGCCAGCAGCTTAAGGGCTAGCGGGAGCTATGAGCAGTTCTTC.

This clone showed up just a few times. V usage is TRBV9 and J usage is TRBJ2-2; 8 bases are a match to TRBD2. The germline V gene has CDR1 SGDLS and CDR2 YYNGEE. Losses at the gene ends were 3 bases for V and 5 bases for J; bases not matched to a gene: 9. This CDR3 is built from 16 residues. CDR3 sequence reads: CASSATPGLGTGELFF. In DNA form, the CDR3 reads TGTGCCAGCAGCGCTACACCGGGACTAGGAACCGGGGAGCTGTTTTTT.

V is TRBV2 and J is TRBJ1-5; TRBD1 matches at 7 bases. This CDR3 spans 14 amino acids. In germline, CDR1 is SNHLY, CDR2 FYNNEI. J gave up 7 bases and V 6 bases, and 9 bases lay outside the gene matches. The CDR3 region has the DNA TGTGCCAGCAGACCCACAGGGGCTGGGCAGCCCCAGCATTTT. Its protein product is CASRPTGAGQPQHF.

The chain couples TRBV3-1 (or the pseudogene TRBV3-2) to TRBJ1-1, with 10 bases lining up with TRBD1. There are 14 residues in the CDR3. Trimming took 3 bases from V and 6 from J; bases not matched to a gene: 4. Germline V gene data show CDR1 as LGHDT and CDR2 as YNNKEL (reference sequence). CDR3 loop: CASSQFGQGAEAFF. CDR3 in DNA: TGTGCCAGCAGCCAGTTTGGACAGGGGGCTGAAGCTTTCTTT.

This clone was counted a single time. V gene TRBV9 combines with J gene TRBJ1-3; TRBD1 might be the D (5 bases). This CDR3 contains 14 residues. V was clipped by 0 bases and J by 4 bases, with 8 bases between them. CDR1 is SGDLS and CDR2 is YYNGEE in the germline V gene. CDR3 in amino acids: CASSVEGQGNTIYF. CDR3 sequence (DNA): TGTGCCAGCAGCGTAGAGGGGCAAGGAAACACCATATATTTT.

Turning to this clone: Other DNA sequences in the same sample also yield this CDR3. This rearrangement joins TRBV6-5 to TRBJ1-2, with 9 bases fitting TRBD1. J gave up 4 bases and V 5 bases, and 2 bases lay outside the gene matches. There are 13 residues in the CDR3. Germline V gives CDR1 MNHEY, CDR2 SVGAGI. This CDR3 is CASSRDRAYGYTF. The DNA of the CDR3 is TGTGCCAGCAGTCGGGACAGGGCCTATGGCTACACCTTC.

The chain uses TRBV5-1 and TRBJ2-3, with 9 bases that match TRBD2. The V gene's germline CDR1 is SGHRS and CDR2 YFSETQ. V lost 2 bases and J lost 2; bases outside the gene matches: 3. This CDR3 contains 15 residues. The CDR3 sequence: CASSFSGGPTDTQYF. CDR3 coding DNA: TGCGCCAGCAGCTTTAGCGGGGGACCCACAGATACGCAGTATTTT.

V and J are TRBV5-4 and TRBJ1-1, with a tentative D call TRBD1 (6 bases). Germline CDR1 is SGHNT and CDR2 is YYREEE (reference sequence). Trimming removed 5 bases from V and 1 base from J, with 18 bases in between. CDR3 size: 16 residues. The CDR3 loop is CASRPDRRGPNTEAFF. Here the CDR3 DNA reads TGTGCCAGCAGGCCGGACAGAAGGGGACCGAACACTGAAGCTTTCTTT.

The J gene is TRBJ1-2, the V gene TRBV14; maybe TRBD1 (5 bases). The V gene's germline CDR1 is SGHDN and CDR2 FVKESK. V was trimmed by 1 base and J by 3 bases, leaving 12 bases between them. The CDR3 runs 15 residues. The CDR3 nucleotides read TGTGCCAGCAGCCAAGCCAGGGATGGACACTATGGCTACACCTTC. This translates into CASSQARDGHYGYTF.

The rearrangement joins TRBV13 to TRBJ2-7; maybe TRBD2 (5 bases). Germline CDR1 reads PRHDT; CDR2 reads FYEKMQ (reference sequence). The CDR3 sequence is 15 residues long. Trimming shortened V by 1 base and J by 5 bases, and 15 bases separated the two germline ends. In DNA form, the CDR3 reads TGTGCCAGCAGCTTAGTGAGTTCTAGCCCCCACGAGCAGTACTTC. It is translated as CASSLVSSSPHEQYF.

The chain couples TRBV6-1 to TRBJ1-1, with TRBD1 matching over 8 bases. Unmatched junction bases numbered 8, after V lost 5 bases and J lost 6 bases. The length of the CDR3 is 14 residues. Germline V gives CDR1 MNHNS, CDR2 SASEGT. CDR3 sequence (DNA): TGTGCCAGCAGTTTGCGGACAGGGAGGGCTGAAGCTTTCTTT. This sequence encodes CASSLRTGRAEAFF.

V is TRBV20-1 and J is TRBJ2-2; the match to TRBD1 covers 7 bases. The CDR3 spans 15 residues. From germline, CDR1 is DFQATT and CDR2 SNEGSKA (reference sequence). J was trimmed by 4 bases and V by 3 bases; bases with no gene match: 8. The CDR3 region is CSASSGTVLTGELFF. The CDR3 coding sequence is TGCAGTGCTAGTTCCGGGACAGTCCTCACCGGGGAGCTGTTTTTT.

The gene calls are TRBV5-1 and TRBJ1-4, with D possibly being TRBD1 (5 bases). The germline V and J ends were trimmed by 4 bases and 6 bases, with 16 bases remaining between them. The CDR3 consists of 15 residues. Germline V lookup: CDR1 SGHRS, CDR2 YFSETQ. CDR3: CASSGGASGDEKLFF. In nucleotides, the CDR3 is TGCGCCAGCAGCGGTGGGGCATCGGGTGATGAAAAACTGTTTTTT.

V gene TRBV11-2 combines with J gene TRBJ2-1; the D gene is possibly TRBD1 (5 bases). This CDR3 is built from 13 residues. V was cut by 5 bases and J by 6 bases, with 11 bases left in between. Germline V gives CDR1 SGHAT, CDR2 FQNNGV. CDR3 bases: TGTGCCAGCAGCCAGGGAACTTTCAATGAGCAGTTCTTC. Encoded protein: CASSQGTFNEQFF.

This clone was seen once. The J gene is TRBJ2-7, the V gene TRBV4-3, with 9 nucleotides matching TRBD2. Germline CDR1 reads LGHNA; CDR2 reads YSLEER. The CDR3 totals 17 residues. The trim removed 3 bases at V and 3 bases at J, leaving 12 bases unmatched. This CDR3 is CASSQSVPAGGNYEQYF. The CDR3 bases are TGCGCCAGCAGCCAGAGCGTCCCAGCGGGGGGAAACTACGAGCAGTACTTC.

V gene TRBV24-1 combines with J gene TRBJ2-1, with 9 bases fitting TRBD2. V shed 6 bases and J 4 bases; nucleotides not matched to a gene: 6. The CDR3 consists of 15 residues. From germline, CDR1 is KGHDR and CDR2 SFDVKD. DNA for the CDR3: TGTGCCACCAGTTTATCTAGCGGGATTTACAATGAGCAGTTCTTC. It codes for CATSLSSGIYNEQFF.

The rearrangement uses TRBV5-1 and TRBJ2-7, with TRBD2 matching over 8 bases. V gave up 3 bases and J gave up 5 bases; unmatched junction bases: 7. CDR3 length: 14 residues. Germline lookup yields CDR1 SGHRS and CDR2 YFSETQ. The CDR3 protein is CASSWVGSGNEQYF. The CDR3 DNA is TGCGCCAGCAGCTGGGTGGGTAGCGGGAACGAGCAGTACTTC.